What follows describes a single T cell receptor beta chain. Germline assignment: CDR1 MGHRA and CDR2 YSYEKL. The CDR3 runs to 14 residues. V lost 1 base to trimming and J lost 5 bases, with 12 bases between them. This record comes from a study of blood T cell repertoires in COVID-19. Study-level background: The origin of the acute and convalescent COVID-19 samples was the United States, Italy and Spain. T cells, B-cell-depleted T cells, or PBMCs provided the cDNA or gDNA that served as material.

Authors' data handling: From reference gene primer amplification, estimates of nucleated cell counts were derived. Libraries were prepared by immunoSEQ multiplex PCR; TCRdb keeps only in-frame clonotypes and omits some of them. For V, J and clone size, that table is used; D and trimming come from the DNA. In the table there are around 97,000 clones, around 87% of which are singletons. The clonotype comes from a human donor in a cohort sampled during active COVID-19. Material: peripheral blood. The chain is built from TRBV4-1 and TRBJ2-7; D uncertain. The CDR3 bases are TGCGCCAGCAGCCAAGGGTGGGCGTCGAACGAGCAGTACTTC. Translation: CASSQGWASNEQYF.